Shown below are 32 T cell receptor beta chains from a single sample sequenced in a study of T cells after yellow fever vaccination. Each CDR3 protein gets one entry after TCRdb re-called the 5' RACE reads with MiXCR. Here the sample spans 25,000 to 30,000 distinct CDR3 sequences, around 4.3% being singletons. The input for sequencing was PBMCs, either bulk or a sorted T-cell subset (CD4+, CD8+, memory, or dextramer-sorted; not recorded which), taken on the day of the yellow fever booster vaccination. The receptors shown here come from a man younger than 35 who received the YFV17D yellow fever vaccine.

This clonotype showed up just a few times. The CDR3 nucleotides are TGTGCCAGCACCCAAGGGGGCCGGAATGAGCAGTTCTTC. This codes for CASTQGGRNEQFF. The chain has TRBV5-4 and TRBJ2-1; 7 nucleotides align to TRBD1. The V gene's germline CDR1 is SGHNT and CDR2 YYREEE (reference sequence). This CDR3 is built from 13 residues. Trimming cost V 6 bases and J 7 bases; bases outside gene matches: 7.

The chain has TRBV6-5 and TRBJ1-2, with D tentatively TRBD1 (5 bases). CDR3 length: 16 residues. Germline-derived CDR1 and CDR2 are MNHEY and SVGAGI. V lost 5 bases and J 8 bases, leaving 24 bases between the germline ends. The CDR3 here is CASSLAMGRAREGYTF. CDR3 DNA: TGTGCCAGCAGTCTCGCTATGGGCAGGGCACGGGAAGGCTACACCTTC.

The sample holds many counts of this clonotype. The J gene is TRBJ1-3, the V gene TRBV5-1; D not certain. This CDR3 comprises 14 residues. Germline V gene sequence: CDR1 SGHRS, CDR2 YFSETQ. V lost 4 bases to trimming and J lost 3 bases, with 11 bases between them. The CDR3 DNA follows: TGCGCCAGCAGCGAGGGCCTCGGTGGAAACACCATATATTTT. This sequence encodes CASSEGLGGNTIYF.

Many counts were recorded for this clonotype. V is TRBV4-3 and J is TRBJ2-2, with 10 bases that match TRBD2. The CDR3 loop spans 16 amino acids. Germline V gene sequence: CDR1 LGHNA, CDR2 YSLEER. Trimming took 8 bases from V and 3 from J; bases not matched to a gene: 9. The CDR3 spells CASGDLAGVDTGELFF. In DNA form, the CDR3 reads TGCGCCAGCGGAGATCTAGCGGGGGTTGACACCGGGGAGCTGTTTTTT.

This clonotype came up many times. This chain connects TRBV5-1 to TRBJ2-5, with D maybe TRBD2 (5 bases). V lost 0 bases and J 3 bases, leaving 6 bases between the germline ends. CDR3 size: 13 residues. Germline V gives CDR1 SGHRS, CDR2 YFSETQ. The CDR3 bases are TGCGCCAGCAGCTTGGGGAGGAAAGAGACCCAGTACTTC. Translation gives CASSLGRKETQYF.

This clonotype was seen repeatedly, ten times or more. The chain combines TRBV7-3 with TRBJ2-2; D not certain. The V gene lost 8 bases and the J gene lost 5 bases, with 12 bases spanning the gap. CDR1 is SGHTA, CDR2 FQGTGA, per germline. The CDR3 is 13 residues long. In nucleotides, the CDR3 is TGTGCCAGCCGTGAGACCAATACCGGGGAGCTGTTTTTT. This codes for CASRETNTGELFF.

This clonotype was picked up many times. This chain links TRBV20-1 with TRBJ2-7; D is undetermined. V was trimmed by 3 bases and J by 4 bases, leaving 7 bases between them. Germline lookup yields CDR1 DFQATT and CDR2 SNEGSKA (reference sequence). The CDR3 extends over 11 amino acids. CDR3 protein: CSASPEYEQYF. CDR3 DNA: TGCAGTGCTAGCCCCGAATACGAGCAGTACTTC.

CDR3 DNA sequence: TGTGCCATCAGTGAGGGCGGAAGCAATCAGCCCCAGCATTTT. Its translation: CAISEGGSNQPQHF. The rearrangement uses TRBV10-3 and TRBJ1-5; D remains unclear. CDR3 length: 14 amino acids. Germline loops: CDR1 ENHRY, CDR2 SYGVKD. V lost 2 bases and J 1 base, leaving 6 bases between the germline ends.

This chain's CDR3 is CATSDSSRGGETQYF. The CDR3 region has the DNA TGTGCCACCAGTGATTCTTCCAGGGGTGGGGAGACCCAGTACTTC. The chain couples TRBV24-1 to TRBJ2-5; possibly TRBD1 for D (6 bases). CDR1 is KGHDR, CDR2 SFDVKD, per germline. The V end was cut by 2 bases, the J end by 5 bases, with 14 bases between. The CDR3 totals 15 residues.

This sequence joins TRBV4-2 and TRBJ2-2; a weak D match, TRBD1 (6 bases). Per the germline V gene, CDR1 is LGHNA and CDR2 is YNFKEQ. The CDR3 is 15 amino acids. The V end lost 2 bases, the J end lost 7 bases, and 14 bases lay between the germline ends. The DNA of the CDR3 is TGTGCCAGCAGCCAAACCACAGGGTTTAGCGGGGAGCTGTTTTTT. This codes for CASSQTTGFSGELFF.

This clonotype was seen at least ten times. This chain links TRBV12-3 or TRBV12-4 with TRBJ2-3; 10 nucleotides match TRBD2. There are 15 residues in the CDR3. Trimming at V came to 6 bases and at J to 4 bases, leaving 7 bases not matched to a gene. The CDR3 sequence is CASSWTSGPADTQYF. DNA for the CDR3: TGTGCCAGCAGCTGGACTAGCGGACCCGCAGATACGCAGTATTTT.

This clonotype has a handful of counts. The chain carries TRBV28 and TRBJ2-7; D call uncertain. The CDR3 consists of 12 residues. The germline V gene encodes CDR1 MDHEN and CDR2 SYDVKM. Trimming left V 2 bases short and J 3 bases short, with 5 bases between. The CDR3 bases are TGTGCCAGCAGTTTAAAAGGCTACGAGCAGTACGTC. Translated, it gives CASSLKGYEQYV.

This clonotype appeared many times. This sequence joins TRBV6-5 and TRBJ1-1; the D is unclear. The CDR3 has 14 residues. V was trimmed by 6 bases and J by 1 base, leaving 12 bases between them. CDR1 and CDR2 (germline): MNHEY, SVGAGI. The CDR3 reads CASRDEVGNTEAFF. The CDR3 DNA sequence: TGTGCCAGCAGGGACGAAGTGGGGAACACTGAAGCTTTCTTT.

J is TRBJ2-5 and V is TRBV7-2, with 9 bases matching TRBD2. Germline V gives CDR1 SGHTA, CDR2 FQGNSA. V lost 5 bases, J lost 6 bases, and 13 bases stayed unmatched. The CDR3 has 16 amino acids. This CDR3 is CASSRDSGGGLKTQYF. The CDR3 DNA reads TGTGCCAGCAGCCGGGATAGCGGGGGAGGTCTAAAGACCCAGTACTTC.

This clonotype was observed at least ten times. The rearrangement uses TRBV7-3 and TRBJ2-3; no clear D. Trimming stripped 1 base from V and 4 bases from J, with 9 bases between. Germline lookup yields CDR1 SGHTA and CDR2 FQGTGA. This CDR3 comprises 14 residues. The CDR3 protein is CASSLKVQPDTQYF. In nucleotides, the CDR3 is TGTGCCAGCAGCTTAAAGGTCCAGCCAGATACGCAGTATTTT.

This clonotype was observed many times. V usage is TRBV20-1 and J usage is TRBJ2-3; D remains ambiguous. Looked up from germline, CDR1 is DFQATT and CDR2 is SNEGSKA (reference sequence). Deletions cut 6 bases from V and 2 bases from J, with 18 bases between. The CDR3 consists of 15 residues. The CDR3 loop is CSAPTPSGSTDTQYF. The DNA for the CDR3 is TGCAGTGCCCCCACCCCCTCGGGTTCCACAGATACGCAGTATTTT.

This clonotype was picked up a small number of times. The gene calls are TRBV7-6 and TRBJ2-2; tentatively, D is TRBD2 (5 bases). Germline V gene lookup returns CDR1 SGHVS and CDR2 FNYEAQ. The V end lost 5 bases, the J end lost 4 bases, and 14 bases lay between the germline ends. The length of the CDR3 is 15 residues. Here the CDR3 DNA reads TGTGCCAGCAGCGTAAGGACCCGGGGCACCGGGGAGCTGTTTTTT. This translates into CASSVRTRGTGELFF.

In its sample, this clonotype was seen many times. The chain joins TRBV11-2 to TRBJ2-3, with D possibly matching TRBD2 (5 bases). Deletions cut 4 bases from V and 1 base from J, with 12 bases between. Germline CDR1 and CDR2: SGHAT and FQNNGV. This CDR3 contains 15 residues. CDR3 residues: CASSSIASGTDTQYF. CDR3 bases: TGTGCCAGCAGCTCGATAGCGTCCGGCACAGATACGCAGTATTTT.

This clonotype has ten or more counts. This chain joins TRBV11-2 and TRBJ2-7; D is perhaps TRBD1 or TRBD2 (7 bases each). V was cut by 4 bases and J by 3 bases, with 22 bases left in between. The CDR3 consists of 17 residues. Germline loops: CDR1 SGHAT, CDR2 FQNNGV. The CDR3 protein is CASSSIPGGVGRYEQYF. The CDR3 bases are TGTGCCAGCAGCTCCATTCCAGGGGGGGTAGGGCGCTACGAGCAGTACTTC. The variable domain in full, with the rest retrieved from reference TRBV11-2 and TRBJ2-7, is EAGVAQSPRYKIIEKRQSVAFWCNPISGHATLYWYQQILGQGPKLLIQFQNNGVVDDSQLPKDRFSAERLKGVDSTLKIQPAKLEDSAVYLCASSSIPGGVGRYEQYFGPGTRLTVT.

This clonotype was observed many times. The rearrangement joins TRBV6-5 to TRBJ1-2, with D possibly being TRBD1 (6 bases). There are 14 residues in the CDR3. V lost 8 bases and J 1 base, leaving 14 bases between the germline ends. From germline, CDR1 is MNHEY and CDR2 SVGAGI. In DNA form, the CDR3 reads TGTGCCAGCGGGTCGGGGGGCCGTAACTATGGCTACACCTTC. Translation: CASGSGGRNYGYTF.

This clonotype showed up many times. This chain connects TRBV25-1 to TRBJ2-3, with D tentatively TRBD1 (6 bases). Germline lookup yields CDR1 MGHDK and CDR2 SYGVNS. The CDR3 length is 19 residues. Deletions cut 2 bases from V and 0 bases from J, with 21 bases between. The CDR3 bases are TGTGCCAGCAGTGAAGAATTTACCGGGACACCTGTTAGCACAGATACGCAGTATTTT. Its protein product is CASSEEFTGTPVSTDTQYF.

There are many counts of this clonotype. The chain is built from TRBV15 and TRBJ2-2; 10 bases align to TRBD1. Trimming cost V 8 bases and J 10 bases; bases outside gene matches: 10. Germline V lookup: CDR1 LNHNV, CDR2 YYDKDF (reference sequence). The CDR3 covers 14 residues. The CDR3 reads CATGLGQGSQELFF. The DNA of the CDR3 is TGTGCCACCGGGCTGGGACAGGGGAGCCAGGAGCTGTTTTTT.

CDR3 region: CAITGTGFYNEQFF. CDR3 nucleotide sequence: TGTGCCATCACCGGGACAGGGTTTTACAATGAGCAGTTCTTC. V is TRBV12-3 or TRBV12-4 and J is TRBJ2-1; 9 nucleotides line up with TRBD1. This CDR3 contains 14 residues. Losses at the gene ends were 10 bases for V and 4 bases for J; bases not matched to a gene: 8.

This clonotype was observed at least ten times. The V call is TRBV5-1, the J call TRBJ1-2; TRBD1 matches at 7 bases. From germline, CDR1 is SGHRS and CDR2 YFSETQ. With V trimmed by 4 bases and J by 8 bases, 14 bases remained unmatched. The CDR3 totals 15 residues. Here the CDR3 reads CASSLGQPTLRGYTF. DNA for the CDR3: TGCGCCAGCAGCCTGGGACAGCCCACCCTTCGGGGCTACACCTTC.

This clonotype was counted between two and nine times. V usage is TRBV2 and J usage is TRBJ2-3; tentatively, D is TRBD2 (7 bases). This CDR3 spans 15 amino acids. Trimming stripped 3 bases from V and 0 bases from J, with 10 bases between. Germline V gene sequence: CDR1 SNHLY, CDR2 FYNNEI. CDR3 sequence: CASSDGGPSTDTQYF. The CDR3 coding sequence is TGTGCCAGCAGTGACGGGGGGCCCAGCACAGATACGCAGTATTTT.

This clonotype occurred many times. The DNA of the CDR3 is TGTGCCAGCAGTAACAGGGGACAGGGTCGTCATTGGCAGTTCTTC. Translated, it gives CASSNRGQGRHWQFF. The gene calls are TRBV6-2 or TRBV6-3 and TRBJ2-1; TRBD1 matches at 9 bases. CDR3 length: 15 residues. J was trimmed by 12 bases and V by 5 bases; bases with no gene match: 14. Germline CDR1 MNHEY, CDR2 SVGEGT.

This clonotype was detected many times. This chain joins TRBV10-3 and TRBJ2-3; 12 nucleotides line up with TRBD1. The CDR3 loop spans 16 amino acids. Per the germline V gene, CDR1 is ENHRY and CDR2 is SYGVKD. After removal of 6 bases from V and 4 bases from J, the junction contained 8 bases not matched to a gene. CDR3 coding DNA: TGTGCCATCAGCCTTACCGGGACAGGGGGCGCAGATACGCAGTATTTT. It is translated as CAISLTGTGGADTQYF.

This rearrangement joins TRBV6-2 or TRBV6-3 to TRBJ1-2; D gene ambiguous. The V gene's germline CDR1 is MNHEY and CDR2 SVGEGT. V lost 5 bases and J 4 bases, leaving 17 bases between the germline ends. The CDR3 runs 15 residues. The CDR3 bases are TGTGCCAGCAGTCAGAGCCTAATGGATTTCTATGGCTACACCTTC. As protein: CASSQSLMDFYGYTF.

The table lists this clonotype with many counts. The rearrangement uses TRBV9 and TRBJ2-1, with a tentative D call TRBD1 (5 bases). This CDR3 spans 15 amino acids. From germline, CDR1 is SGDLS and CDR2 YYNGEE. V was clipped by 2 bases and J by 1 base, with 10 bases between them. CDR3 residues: CASSVLGESYNEQFF. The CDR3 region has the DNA TGTGCCAGCAGCGTGCTAGGGGAATCCTACAATGAGCAGTTCTTC.

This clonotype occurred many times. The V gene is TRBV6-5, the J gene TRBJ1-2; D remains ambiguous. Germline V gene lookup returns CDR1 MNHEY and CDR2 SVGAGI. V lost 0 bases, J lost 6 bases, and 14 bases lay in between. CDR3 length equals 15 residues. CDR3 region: CASSYSLGGLDGYTF. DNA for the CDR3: TGTGCCAGCAGTTACTCCCTCGGAGGGCTGGATGGCTACACCTTC.

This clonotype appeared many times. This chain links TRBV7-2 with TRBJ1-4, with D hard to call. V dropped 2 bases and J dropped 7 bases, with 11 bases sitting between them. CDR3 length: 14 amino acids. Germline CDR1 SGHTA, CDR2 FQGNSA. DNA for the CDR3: TGTGCCAGCAGCTTAAAAACAGCAAGTGAAAAACTGTTTTTT. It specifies CASSLKTASEKLFF. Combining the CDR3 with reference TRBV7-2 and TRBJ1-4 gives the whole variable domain GAGVSQSPSNKVTEKGKDVELRCDPISGHTALYWYRQSLGQGLEFLIYFQGNSAPDKSGLPSDRFSAERTGGSVSTLTIQRTQQEDSAVYLCASSLKTASEKLFFGSGTQLSVL.

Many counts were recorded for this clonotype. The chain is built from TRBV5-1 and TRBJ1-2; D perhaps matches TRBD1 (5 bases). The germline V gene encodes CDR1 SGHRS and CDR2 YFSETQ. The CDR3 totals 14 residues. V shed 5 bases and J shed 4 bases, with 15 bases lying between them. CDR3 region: CASSPGPEFYGYTF. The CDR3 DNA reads TGCGCCAGCAGTCCGGGACCGGAATTCTATGGCTACACCTTC.